Following are 3 T cell receptor beta chains from one sample sequenced in a study of blood T cell repertoires in COVID-19. This table comes from immunoSEQ multiplex PCR, and its TCRdb copy is limited to in-frame clones, with some not included. The top ten hold more than 3% of the sample, which has roughly 330,000 clones, around 87% seen once. Sequenced sample: peripheral blood. The origin of the receptors is a woman between 50 and 59 years old with active or convalescent COVID-19.

J is TRBJ1-2 and V is TRBV19; D remains unclear. CDR1 is LNHDA and CDR2 is SQIVND in the germline V gene (reference sequence). This CDR3 comprises 15 residues. Between the trimmed V and J ends, which lost 3 bases and 0 bases, there was a span of 11 bases. CDR3: CASSIWSEPNYGYTF. The DNA for the CDR3 is TGTGCCAGTAGTATTTGGAGCGAGCCTAACTATGGCTACACCTTC.

Comments on this clone: Compared with germline, one end of the junction differs, possibly owing to a read error. The chain links TRBV7-6 to TRBJ2-6; 7 nucleotides match TRBD1. In germline, CDR1 is SGHVS, CDR2 FNYEAQ. CDR3 size: 18 residues. In DNA, the CDR3 is TGTGCCAGCAGCTCAAGACAGGGAAGATCGACTGGGACCAACGTCCTGACTTTC. Protein product: CASSSRQGRSTGTNVLTF.

The chain combines TRBV13 with TRBJ1-3; TRBD1 matches 7 bases. CDR1 PRHDT and CDR2 FYEKMQ come from the germline V gene (reference sequence). V shed 5 bases and J 0 bases; nucleotides not matched to a gene: 10. The CDR3 has 17 amino acids. CDR3: CASSTRTGDFSGNTIYF. The CDR3 DNA is TGTGCCAGCAGCACCCGGACAGGTGATTTCTCTGGAAACACCATATATTTT.